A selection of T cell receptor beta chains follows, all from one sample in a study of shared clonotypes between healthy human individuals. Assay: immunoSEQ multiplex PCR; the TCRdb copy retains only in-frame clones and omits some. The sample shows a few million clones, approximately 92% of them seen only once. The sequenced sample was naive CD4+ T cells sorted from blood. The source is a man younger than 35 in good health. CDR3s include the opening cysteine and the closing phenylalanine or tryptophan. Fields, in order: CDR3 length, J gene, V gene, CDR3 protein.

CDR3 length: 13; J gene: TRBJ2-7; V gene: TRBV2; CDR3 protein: CASSSGHGWEQYF
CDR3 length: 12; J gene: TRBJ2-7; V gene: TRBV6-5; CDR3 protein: CASSRGVNEQYF
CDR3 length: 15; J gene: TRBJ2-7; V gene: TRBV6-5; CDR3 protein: CASSRGTSGSYEQYF
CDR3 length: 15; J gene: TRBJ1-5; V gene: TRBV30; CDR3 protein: CAWSTGQGGNQPQHF
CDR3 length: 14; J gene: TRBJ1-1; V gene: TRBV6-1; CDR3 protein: CASRVSTGGAEAFF
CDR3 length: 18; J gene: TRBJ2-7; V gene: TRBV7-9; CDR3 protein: CASSLAARSAGGIYEQYF
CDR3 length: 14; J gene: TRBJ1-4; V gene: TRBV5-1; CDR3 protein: CASRISENAEKLFF
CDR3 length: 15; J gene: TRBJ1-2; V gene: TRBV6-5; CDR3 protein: CASSYARLTNYGYTF
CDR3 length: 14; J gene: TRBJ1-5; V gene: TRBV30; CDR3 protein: CAWSPRAGGQPQHF
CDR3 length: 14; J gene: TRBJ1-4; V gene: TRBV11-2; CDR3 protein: CASSPGGRGEKLFF
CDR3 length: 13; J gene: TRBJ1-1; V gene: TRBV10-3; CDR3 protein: CAISEDRVGEAFF
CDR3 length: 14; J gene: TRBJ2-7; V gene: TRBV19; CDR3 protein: CASRERGGSYEQYF
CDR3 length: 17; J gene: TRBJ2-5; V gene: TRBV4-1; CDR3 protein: CASSQVFLGAGGETQYF
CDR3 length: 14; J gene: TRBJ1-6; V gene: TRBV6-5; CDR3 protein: CASSLGTGLPPLHF
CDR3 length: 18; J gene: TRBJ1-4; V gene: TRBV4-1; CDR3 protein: CASSHSQVRGATNEKLFF
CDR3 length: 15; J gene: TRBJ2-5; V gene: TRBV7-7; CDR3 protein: CASSLAGGKRETQYF
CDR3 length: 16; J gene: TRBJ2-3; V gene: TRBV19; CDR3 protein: CASSKRLAASTDTQYF
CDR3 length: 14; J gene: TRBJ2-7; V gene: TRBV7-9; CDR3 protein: CASHRDMSSYEQYF
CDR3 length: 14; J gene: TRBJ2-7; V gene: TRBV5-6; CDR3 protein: CASSLGTGVSEQYF
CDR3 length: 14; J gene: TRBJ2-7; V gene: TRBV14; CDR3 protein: CASSQRTGAGEQYF
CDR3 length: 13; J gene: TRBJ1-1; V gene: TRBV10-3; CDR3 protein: CAIRVDRNTEAFF
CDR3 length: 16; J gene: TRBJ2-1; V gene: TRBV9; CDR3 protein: CASSNTASLWNNEQFF
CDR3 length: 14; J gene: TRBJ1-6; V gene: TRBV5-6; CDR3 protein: CASSLGQGNSPLHF
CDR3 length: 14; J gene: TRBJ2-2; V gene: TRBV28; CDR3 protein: CASRDSGETGELFF
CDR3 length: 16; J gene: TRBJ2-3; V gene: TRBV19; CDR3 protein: CASRIGTGGFLDTQYF
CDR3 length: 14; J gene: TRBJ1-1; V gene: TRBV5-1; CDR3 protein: CASSLDRVNTEAFF
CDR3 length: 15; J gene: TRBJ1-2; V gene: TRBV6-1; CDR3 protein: CASTRGVQGVYGYTF
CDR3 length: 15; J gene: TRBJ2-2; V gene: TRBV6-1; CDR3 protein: CASSERKGDTGELFF
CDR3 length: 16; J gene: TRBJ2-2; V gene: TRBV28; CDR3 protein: CASNTGGLANTGELFF
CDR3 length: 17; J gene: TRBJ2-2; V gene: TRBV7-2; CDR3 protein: CASSLVGTSGVAGELFF